A single sample gave rise to the 18 T cell receptor beta chains below, sequenced in a study of regulatory T cells in long-lasting Graves disease. Indicated time point: persistent/refractory GD, antithyroid drugs over 5 years with positive TRAb. Making the TCR library involved RNA that had been extracted from PBMCs. Building of the TCR beta libraries involved iRepertoire HTBI primers and Arm-PCR of CDR3 regions. TCRdb called the multiplex PCR reads again in MiXCR, with one record for every CDR3 protein. The sample has 400,000 or so distinct CDR3 sequences; less than 25% are singletons. The sequencing here drew on peripheral blood mononuclear cells (PBMCs), taken when the disease was refractory, from a patient treated with antithyroid drugs. Receptors were obtained from a female donor with Graves disease.

CDR3 bases: TGTGCCAGCGGGGGGACGGGTTACGAGCAGTACTTC. Its protein is CASGGTGYEQYF. The rearrangement joins TRBV7-9 to TRBJ2-7; the D gene is possibly TRBD2 (6 bases). Per the germline V gene, CDR1 is SEHNR and CDR2 is FQNEAQ (reference sequence). This CDR3 is 12 amino acids long. With 8 bases removed from V and 4 bases from J, the gap between germline ends came to 12 bases.

This clonotype was counted many times. An end of the junction differs from the germline gene, which may be a read error. The chain carries TRBV2 and TRBJ1-1; D is unclear. Per the germline V gene, CDR1 is SNHLY and CDR2 is FYNNEI. The CDR3 is made up of 13 amino acids. DNA for the CDR3: TGTGCCAGCAGTGAAGCCCCTGGGGAGAGGGATCTCTTT. Amino acids: CASSEAPGERDLF.

This clonotype was recorded many times. The CDR3 loop is CASNRGVSNQPQHF. Here the CDR3 DNA reads TGTGCCAGTAACAGGGGAGTTAGCAATCAGCCCCAGCATTTT. The chain combines TRBV2 with TRBJ1-5; 7 positions match TRBD1. In germline, CDR1 is SNHLY, CDR2 FYNNEI. This CDR3 contains 14 residues. V lost 9 bases, J lost 0 bases, and 5 bases stayed unmatched. The variable domain in full, with the rest retrieved from reference TRBV2 and TRBJ1-5, is EPEVTQTPSHQVTQMGQEVILRCVPISNHLYFYWYRQILGQKVEFLVSFYNNEISEKSEIFDDQFSVERPDGSNFTLKIRSTKLEDSAMYFCASNRGVSNQPQHFGDGTRLSIL.

The chain is built from TRBV6-4 and TRBJ2-2; D is undetermined. V lost 0 bases, J lost 3 bases, and 5 bases lay in between. The germline CDR1 and CDR2 sequences are MRHNA and SNTAGT. The CDR3 length is 14 residues. CDR3 sequence: CASSDSWDTGELFF. In nucleotides, the CDR3 is TGTGCCAGCAGTGACTCTTGGGACACCGGGGAGCTGTTTTTT.

The V call is TRBV10-3, the J call TRBJ2-5; TRBD2 agrees at 8 bases. The V segment lost 8 bases and the J segment 5 bases; nucleotides outside the gene matches: 7. This CDR3 has 13 residues. Germline CDR1 and CDR2: ENHRY and SYGVKD. CDR3 protein: CAISAGGRETQYF. In DNA form, the CDR3 reads TGTGCCATCTCGGCGGGAGGCCGGGAGACCCAGTACTTC.

This chain connects TRBV30 to TRBJ2-3; 9 bases match TRBD1. The germline V gene encodes CDR1 GTSNPN and CDR2 SVGIG (reference sequence). The V and J ends lost 2 bases and 4 bases, in that order; junction bases with no gene match: 7. The CDR3 length is 15 residues. CDR3 in amino acids: CAWSTGTGKADTQYF. Here the CDR3 DNA reads TGTGCCTGGAGTACCGGGACAGGGAAAGCAGATACGCAGTATTTT.

The chain has TRBV20-1 and TRBJ2-1; the D gene is possibly TRBD2 (6 bases). The germline gives CDR1 DFQATT, CDR2 SNEGSKA (reference sequence). This CDR3 is 13 amino acids long. V was trimmed by 1 base and J by 5 bases, leaving 9 bases between them. CDR3 sequence reads: CSARVGGNNEQFF. The CDR3 bases are TGCAGTGCTAGAGTGGGCGGGAACAATGAGCAGTTCTTC.

Many counts were recorded for this clonotype. This sequence joins TRBV6-1 and TRBJ2-5; 7 bases are shared with TRBD1. V shed 8 bases and J 4 bases; nucleotides not matched to a gene: 4. Germline V CDR1 and CDR2: MNHNS, SASEGT. This CDR3 spans 12 amino acids. CDR3 in DNA: TGTGCCAGCGGCAGACAGGGAGAGACCCAGTACTTC. This encodes CASGRQGETQYF.

This clonotype was found many times. The V and J genes are TRBV20-1 and TRBJ2-5; 7 bases agree with TRBD1. The CDR3 length is 14 residues. CDR1 is DFQATT and CDR2 is SNEGSKA in the germline V gene (reference sequence). V trimming: 0 bases; J trimming: 3 bases; junction bases outside the gene matches: 4. The CDR3 spells CSAREGTAKETQYF. Here the CDR3 DNA reads TGCAGTGCTAGAGAGGGGACAGCTAAAGAGACCCAGTACTTC.

This clonotype was detected ten times or more. The chain links TRBV28 to TRBJ1-2; D is unclear. Trimming took off 1 base at V and 4 bases at J, with 13 bases between the two ends. The CDR3 is made up of 15 amino acids. Per germline, CDR1 MDHEN and CDR2 SYDVKM. The CDR3 loop is CASSLSSSSLYGYTF. In nucleotides, the CDR3 is TGTGCCAGCAGTTTATCGTCAAGCTCCCTCTATGGCTACACCTTC.

This clonotype has only a few counts. The genes are TRBV5-8 and TRBJ2-7; D is undetermined. The CDR3 covers 11 residues. V was clipped by 4 bases and J by 6 bases, with 8 bases between them. Germline V gives CDR1 SGHTS, CDR2 YDEGEE. CDR3 nucleotide sequence: TGTGCCAGCAGCCGCTCTGGCGAGCAGTACTTC. Translated: CASSRSGEQYF. The full variable domain, completed using reference TRBV5-8 and TRBJ2-7, is EAGVTQSPTHLIKTRGQQATLRCSPISGHTSVYWYQQALGLGLQFLLWYDEGEERNRGNFPPRFSGRQFPNYSSELNVNALELEDSALYLCASSRSGEQYFGPGTRLTVT.

In its sample, this clonotype was seen many times. The CDR3 region is CAWQDRNTEAFF. Written as DNA, the CDR3 is TGTGCCTGGCAGGACAGGAACACTGAAGCTTTCTTT. The genes are TRBV30 and TRBJ1-1; perhaps TRBD1 as D (6 bases). Trimming took 5 bases from V and 1 from J, leaving 8 bases between them. The CDR3 totals 12 residues. Germline values: CDR1 GTSNPN, CDR2 SVGIG (reference sequence).

Ten or more counts support this clonotype. The V gene is TRBV28, the J gene TRBJ1-4, with D tentatively TRBD1 (5 bases). The V gene lost 2 bases and the J gene lost 8 bases, with 12 bases spanning the gap. Germline-derived CDR1 and CDR2 are MDHEN and SYDVKM. This CDR3 spans 14 amino acids. The CDR3 nucleotides read TGTGCCAGCAGTTTACGGGACCACCACGAAAAACTGTTTTTT. It is translated as CASSLRDHHEKLFF.

The sample holds many counts of this clonotype. This rearrangement joins TRBV6-1 to TRBJ2-7; D is perhaps TRBD1 or TRBD2 (5 bases each). The length of the CDR3 is 15 residues. Trimming cost V 7 bases and J 5 bases, with 21 bases left between them. Looked up from germline, CDR1 is MNHNS and CDR2 is SASEGT. Written as DNA, the CDR3 is TGTGCCAGCATTCGATCCGGGACGCTGCGCCACGAGCAGTACTTC. Protein sequence: CASIRSGTLRHEQYF.

This clonotype showed up many times. J is TRBJ2-5 and V is TRBV6-1; D is perhaps TRBD2 (6 bases). CDR3 size: 14 residues. CDR1 MNHNS and CDR2 SASEGT come from the germline V gene. The V end was cut by 5 bases, the J end by 5 bases, with 15 bases between. The CDR3: CASSPAGLTETQYF. The DNA for the CDR3 is TGTGCCAGCAGTCCGGCGGGGCTTACGGAGACCCAGTACTTC.

This clonotype has at least ten counts. The chain employs TRBV28 and TRBJ1-4, with 8 bases identical to TRBD1. Germline CDR1 and CDR2: MDHEN and SYDVKM. Unmatched junction bases numbered 12, after V lost 4 bases and J lost 5 bases. This CDR3 has 17 amino acids. The CDR3 protein is CASSYIPAGGVNEKLFF. The CDR3 region has the DNA TGTGCCAGCAGTTACATTCCCGCAGGGGGCGTGAATGAAAAACTGTTTTTT. Full variable domain (outside the CDR3, taken from reference TRBV28 and TRBJ1-4): DVKVTQSSRYLVKRTGEKVFLECVQDMDHENMFWYRQDPGLGLRLIYFSYDVKMKEKGDIPEGYSVSREKKERFSLILESASTNQTSMYLCASSYIPAGGVNEKLFFGSGTQLSVL.

This clonotype was seen only a few times. This chain joins TRBV6-5 and TRBJ1-2; possibly TRBD1 for D (5 bases). CDR3 length equals 17 residues. V lost 0 bases, J lost 3 bases, and 17 bases lay in between. Germline assignment: CDR1 MNHEY and CDR2 SVGAGI. The CDR3 loop reads CASSYSIILGGYYGYTF. The CDR3 DNA sequence: TGTGCCAGCAGTTACTCGATCATTCTCGGGGGATACTATGGCTACACCTTC.

Concerning this clonotype itself: It may be a read error: a sequence one base away is much more abundant. DNA for the CDR3: TGTGCCAGCAGCTCAGCGCGGCAGGGATCTCCCGAGCAGTACTTC. Protein product: CASSSARQGSPEQYF. This chain links TRBV7-6 with TRBJ2-7; tentative D call: TRBD1 (5 bases). Germline V gives CDR1 SGHVS, CDR2 FNYEAQ. This CDR3 has 15 amino acids. The V end was cut by 4 bases, the J end by 6 bases, with 19 bases between.